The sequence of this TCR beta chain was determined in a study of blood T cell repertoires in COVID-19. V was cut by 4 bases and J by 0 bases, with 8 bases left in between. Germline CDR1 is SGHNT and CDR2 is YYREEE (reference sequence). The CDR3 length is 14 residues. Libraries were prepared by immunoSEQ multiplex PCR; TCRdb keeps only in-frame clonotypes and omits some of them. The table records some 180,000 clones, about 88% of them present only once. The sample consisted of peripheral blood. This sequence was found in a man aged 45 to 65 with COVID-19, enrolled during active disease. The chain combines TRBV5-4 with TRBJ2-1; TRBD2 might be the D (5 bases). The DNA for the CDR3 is TGTGCCAGCAGCCCACGGGGCTCCTACAATGAGCAGTTCTTC. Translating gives CASSPRGSYNEQFF.